The rows below give T cell receptor beta chains drawn from one sample of a study of T-cell memory formation after mild COVID-19. Using its own MiXCR run on the 5' RACE reads, TCRdb lists one record per CDR3 protein. The sample has approximately 570,000 distinct CDR3 sequences, 15% to 20% seen once. Sequencing was done on a sample of PBMCs or a T cell subset sorted from them (not recorded which). All receptors come from an adult woman who had mild COVID-19 (a few samples of this study predate the infection). Cell type and time point are not known. Each CDR3 is given with its conserved first and last residue. Each record gives: CDR3 length, J gene, V gene, D gene, clone size, CDR3 protein, CDR3 DNA. D genes are given only for firm matches. Some rows have no size entry. The others give once, few or many, or a class for an expanded clone.

len: 14; j_gene: TRBJ2-7; v_gene: TRBV7-2; d_gene: .; abundance: .; CDR3aa: CASSFLGPSGEQYF; CDR3nt: TGTGCCAGCAGCTTCCTCGGGCCATCGGGCGAGCAGTACTTC
len: 15; j_gene: TRBJ2-1; v_gene: TRBV7-2; d_gene: TRBD2; abundance: many; CDR3aa: CASSLASGTYNEQFF; CDR3nt: TGTGCCAGCAGCTTAGCTAGCGGGACCTACAATGAGCAGTTCTTC
len: 12; j_gene: TRBJ1-2; v_gene: TRBV18; d_gene: .; abundance: few; CDR3aa: CASSPGGYGYTF; CDR3nt: TGTGCCAGCTCACCGGGAGGCTATGGCTACACCTTC
len: 11; j_gene: TRBJ1-6; v_gene: TRBV3-1; d_gene: .; abundance: .; CDR3aa: CASSRGSPLHF; CDR3nt: TGTGCCAGCAGCCGAGGGAGTCCCCTCCACTTT
len: 16; j_gene: TRBJ1-1; v_gene: TRBV7-9; d_gene: .; abundance: many; CDR3aa: CASSYQPGETTEGAFF; CDR3nt: TGTGCCAGCAGCTATCAACCGGGCGAAACGACGGAGGGAGCTTTCTTT
len: 13; j_gene: TRBJ1-5; v_gene: TRBV28; d_gene: .; abundance: .; CDR3aa: CASSFVANQPQHF; CDR3nt: TGTGCCAGCAGTTTCGTCGCAAATCAGCCCCAGCATTTT
len: 15; j_gene: TRBJ1-5; v_gene: TRBV6-2/TRBV6-3; d_gene: .; abundance: .; CDR3aa: CASSFLGIGNQPQHF; CDR3nt: TGTGCCAGCAGCTTCCTGGGAATTGGCAATCAGCCCCAGCATTTT
len: 14; j_gene: TRBJ2-1; v_gene: TRBV12-3/TRBV12-4; d_gene: .; abundance: .; CDR3aa: CASSLGPGVNEQFF; CDR3nt: TGTGCCAGCAGTTTAGGCCCAGGGGTGAATGAGCAGTTCTTC
len: 14; j_gene: TRBJ1-1; v_gene: TRBV9; d_gene: .; abundance: few; CDR3aa: CASSPSGGSEGAFF; CDR3nt: TGTGCCAGCAGCCCCAGTGGGGGGAGTGAGGGAGCTTTCTTT
len: 12; j_gene: TRBJ2-7; v_gene: TRBV5-6; d_gene: .; abundance: .; CDR3aa: CASSSGAALNHF; CDR3nt: TGTGCCAGCAGCTCCGGGGCCGCCTTAAACCACTTC